These 7 T cell receptor beta chains share one sample of origin, sequenced in a study of cytomegalovirus exposure and HLA in healthy donors. The PCR employed 60 Vbeta primers together with 13 Jbeta primers. The method was immunoSEQ multiplex PCR; TCRdb's version includes in-frame clones alone and lacks a portion of them. Of 200,000 or so clones listed, 82% were seen once; the top ten hold 2.5% to 3%. Material for sequencing was PBMCs. These receptors came from a woman aged 40 to 50 in good health and CMV-seronegative.

The chain's CDR3 is CASNSGGMGEAFF. CDR3 nucleotides: TGTGCCAGTAATTCTGGGGGGATGGGTGAAGCTTTCTTT. The chain uses TRBV19 and TRBJ1-1, with D tentatively TRBD1 (5 bases). The CDR3 loop spans 13 amino acids. Trimming left V 7 bases short and J 7 bases short, with 16 bases between. Germline CDR1 LNHDA, CDR2 SQIVND (reference sequence).

The chain is built from TRBV30 and TRBJ1-3; D gene ambiguous. Germline V CDR1 and CDR2: GTSNPN, SVGIG (reference sequence). The CDR3 length is 12 residues. V was shortened by 3 bases and J by 4 bases, with 7 bases between the two germline ends. Here the CDR3 reads CAWSIAGNTIYF. CDR3 sequence (DNA): TGTGCCTGGAGCATAGCGGGAAACACCATATATTTT. Using reference TRBV30 and TRBJ1-3 for the parts outside the CDR3, the full variable domain is SQTIHQWPATLVQPVGSPLSLECTVEGTSNPNLYWYRQAAGRGLQLLFYSVGIGQISSEVPQNLSASRPQDRQFILSSKKLLLSDSGFYLCAWSIAGNTIYFGEGSWLTVV.

The chain combines TRBV18 with TRBJ2-1, with TRBD2 matching 12 bases. V lost 0 bases to trimming and J lost 12 bases; unmatched junction nucleotides: 6. The V gene's germline CDR1 is KGHSH and CDR2 LQKENI. The CDR3 spans 15 residues. The DNA for the CDR3 is TGTGCCAGCTCACCACCGGTTCCTAGCGGGAGGGGGCAGTTCTTC. Translated: CASSPPVPSGRGQFF.

The V gene is TRBV25-1, the J gene TRBJ1-4; no firm D call. From germline, CDR1 is MGHDK and CDR2 SYGVNS. This CDR3 is built from 15 residues. V gave up 3 bases and J gave up 8 bases, with 16 bases separating them. The CDR3 is CASSDSRTGGEKLFF. In nucleotides, the CDR3 is TGTGCCAGCAGTGACTCTAGGACGGGAGGGGAAAAACTGTTTTTT.

This clone was observed a handful of times. The chain carries TRBV19 and TRBJ2-7, with 7 bases matching TRBD1. Germline V gene data show CDR1 as LNHDA and CDR2 as SQIVND (reference sequence). V was clipped by 6 bases and J by 5 bases; unmatched bases: 7. The CDR3 contains 13 residues. CDR3 coding DNA: TGTGCCAGTAGGCTCGACAGGGACGACGAGCAGTACTTC. The encoded protein is CASRLDRDDEQYF. Combining the CDR3 with reference TRBV19 and TRBJ2-7 gives the whole variable domain DGGITQSPKYLFRKEGQNVTLSCEQNLNHDAMYWYRQDPGQGLRLIYYSQIVNDFQKGDIAEGYSVSREKKESFPLTVTSAQKNPTAFYLCASRLDRDDEQYFGPGTRLTVT.

This clone was seen a handful of times. The chain combines TRBV2 with TRBJ1-1, with unresolved D. This CDR3 is 13 amino acids long. V dropped 7 bases and J dropped 9 bases, with 18 bases sitting between them. The germline CDR1 and CDR2 sequences are SNHLY and FYNNEI. The CDR3 sequence is CASIAEAGSKAFF. The DNA of the CDR3 is TGTGCCAGCATAGCGGAGGCGGGGTCAAAAGCTTTCTTT.

This clone was found once. V usage is TRBV6-6 and J usage is TRBJ1-1; D perhaps matches TRBD1 (5 bases). CDR3 length equals 13 residues. Germline V gene sequence: CDR1 MNHNY, CDR2 SVGAGI (reference sequence). The V and J ends lost 6 bases and 1 base respectively, with 9 bases between them. The CDR3 DNA is TGTGCCAGCAGCCGACAGAGGAACACTGAAGCTTTCTTT. Its translation: CASSRQRNTEAFF.